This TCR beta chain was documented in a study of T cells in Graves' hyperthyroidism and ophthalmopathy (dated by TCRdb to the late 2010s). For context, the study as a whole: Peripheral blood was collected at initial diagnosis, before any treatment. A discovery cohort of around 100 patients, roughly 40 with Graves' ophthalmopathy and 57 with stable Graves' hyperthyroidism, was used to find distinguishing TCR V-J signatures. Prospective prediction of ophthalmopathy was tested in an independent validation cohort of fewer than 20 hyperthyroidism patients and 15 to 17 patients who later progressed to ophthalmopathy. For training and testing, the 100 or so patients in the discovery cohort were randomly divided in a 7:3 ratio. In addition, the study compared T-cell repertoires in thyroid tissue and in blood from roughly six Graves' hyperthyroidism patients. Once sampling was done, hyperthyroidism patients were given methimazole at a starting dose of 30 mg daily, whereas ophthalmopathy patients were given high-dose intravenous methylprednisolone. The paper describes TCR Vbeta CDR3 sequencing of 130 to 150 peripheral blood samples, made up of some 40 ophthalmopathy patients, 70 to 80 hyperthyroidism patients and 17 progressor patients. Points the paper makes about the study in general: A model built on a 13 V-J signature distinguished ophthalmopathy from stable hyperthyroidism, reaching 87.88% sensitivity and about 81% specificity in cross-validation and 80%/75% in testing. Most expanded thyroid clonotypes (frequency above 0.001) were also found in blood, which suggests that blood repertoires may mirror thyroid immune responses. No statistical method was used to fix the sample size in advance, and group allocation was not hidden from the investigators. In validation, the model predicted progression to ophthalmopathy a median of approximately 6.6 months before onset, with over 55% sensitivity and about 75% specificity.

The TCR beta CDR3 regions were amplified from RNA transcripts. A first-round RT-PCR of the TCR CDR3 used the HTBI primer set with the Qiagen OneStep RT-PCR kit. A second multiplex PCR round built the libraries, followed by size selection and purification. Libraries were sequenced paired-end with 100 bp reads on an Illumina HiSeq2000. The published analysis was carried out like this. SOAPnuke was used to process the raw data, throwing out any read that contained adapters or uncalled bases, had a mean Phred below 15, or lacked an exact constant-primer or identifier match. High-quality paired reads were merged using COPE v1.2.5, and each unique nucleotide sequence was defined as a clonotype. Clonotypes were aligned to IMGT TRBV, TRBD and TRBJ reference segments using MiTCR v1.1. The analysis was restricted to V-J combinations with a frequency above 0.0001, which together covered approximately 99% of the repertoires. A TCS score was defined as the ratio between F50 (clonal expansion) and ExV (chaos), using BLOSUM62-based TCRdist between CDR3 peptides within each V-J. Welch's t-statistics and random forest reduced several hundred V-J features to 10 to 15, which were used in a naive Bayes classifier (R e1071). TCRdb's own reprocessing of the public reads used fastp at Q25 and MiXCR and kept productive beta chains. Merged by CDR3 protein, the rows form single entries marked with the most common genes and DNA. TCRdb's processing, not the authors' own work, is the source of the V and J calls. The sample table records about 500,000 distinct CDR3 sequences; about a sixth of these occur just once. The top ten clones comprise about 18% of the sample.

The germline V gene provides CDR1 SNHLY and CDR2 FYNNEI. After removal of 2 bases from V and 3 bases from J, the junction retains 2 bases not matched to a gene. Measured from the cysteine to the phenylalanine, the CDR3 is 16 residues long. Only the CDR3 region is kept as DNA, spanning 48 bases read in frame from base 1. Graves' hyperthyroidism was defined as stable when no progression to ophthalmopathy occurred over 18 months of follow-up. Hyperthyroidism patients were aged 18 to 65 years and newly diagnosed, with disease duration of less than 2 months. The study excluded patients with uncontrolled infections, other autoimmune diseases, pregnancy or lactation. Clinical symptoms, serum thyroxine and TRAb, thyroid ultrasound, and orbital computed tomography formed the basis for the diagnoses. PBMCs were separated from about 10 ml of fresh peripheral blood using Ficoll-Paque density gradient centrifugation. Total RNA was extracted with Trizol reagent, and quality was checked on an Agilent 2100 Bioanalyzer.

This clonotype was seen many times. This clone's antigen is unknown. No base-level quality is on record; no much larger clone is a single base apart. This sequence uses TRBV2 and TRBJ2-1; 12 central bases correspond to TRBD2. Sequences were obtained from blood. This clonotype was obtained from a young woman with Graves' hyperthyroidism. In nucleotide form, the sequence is TGTGCCAGCAGTGAATGGACTAGCGGGATCTACAATGAGCAGTTCTTC. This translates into CASSEWTSGIYNEQFF.